This entry concerns a single T cell receptor (beta chain). The antigen is unknown. This record belongs to a study of monozygotic twins with cystic fibrosis. Study results and caveats: Median Simpson clonality of roughly 0.01 suggested naive T cells predominated.

Libraries were prepared by immunoSEQ multiplex PCR; TCRdb keeps only in-frame clonotypes and omits some of them. The sample lists some 22,000 clones, over 95% occurring once. This sequence originates from a girl under 18 with cystic fibrosis. The sample taken for sequencing was blood.

The CDR3 region is CASRNLWLALPYEQYF. The CDR3 DNA is TGTGCCAGCAGGAATCTTTGGCTAGCGTTGCCCTACGAGCAGTACTTC. This chain uses TRBV5-8 with TRBJ2-7; D perhaps matches TRBD2 (6 bases). This CDR3 has 16 residues. Trimming took off 5 bases at V and 2 bases at J, with 20 bases between the two ends. The V gene's germline CDR1 is SGHTS and CDR2 YDEGEE.